This entry concerns a single T cell receptor (beta chain). No antigen is known for it. The sample is drawn from a study of cytomegalovirus exposure and HLA in healthy donors. Study context: Of 350 to 400 genotyped donors, roughly 81% grouped in the Caucasian-associated ancestry cluster. Overall study results and limits: V- and J-gene trimming of TCR beta was linked (in a later analysis) to a missense DCLRE1C variant. An observed cluster of highly shared sequence variants was recorded as a likely sequencing artifact. Immune exposure was documented only through CMV serostatus.

CDR3 length equals 14 residues. Germline V gene sequence: CDR1 MNHEY, CDR2 SMNVEV (reference sequence). The V end lost 7 bases, the J end lost 2 bases, and 15 bases lay between the germline ends. PCR involved 60 Vbeta and 13 Jbeta primers. The protocol was immunoSEQ multiplex PCR, while the TCRdb copy is restricted to in-frame clones and leaves out a portion. Of roughly 93,000 clones in the sample, roughly four fifths were seen once. Sequencing input: PBMCs. The TCR comes from a man aged 25-45 years in good health and CMV-seronegative. This chain uses TRBV27 with TRBJ2-7, with D unclear. CDR3 nucleotide sequence: TGTGCCAGCAAGCCCGCCGGCAGGACCTACGAGCAGTACTTC. It is translated as CASKPAGRTYEQYF.